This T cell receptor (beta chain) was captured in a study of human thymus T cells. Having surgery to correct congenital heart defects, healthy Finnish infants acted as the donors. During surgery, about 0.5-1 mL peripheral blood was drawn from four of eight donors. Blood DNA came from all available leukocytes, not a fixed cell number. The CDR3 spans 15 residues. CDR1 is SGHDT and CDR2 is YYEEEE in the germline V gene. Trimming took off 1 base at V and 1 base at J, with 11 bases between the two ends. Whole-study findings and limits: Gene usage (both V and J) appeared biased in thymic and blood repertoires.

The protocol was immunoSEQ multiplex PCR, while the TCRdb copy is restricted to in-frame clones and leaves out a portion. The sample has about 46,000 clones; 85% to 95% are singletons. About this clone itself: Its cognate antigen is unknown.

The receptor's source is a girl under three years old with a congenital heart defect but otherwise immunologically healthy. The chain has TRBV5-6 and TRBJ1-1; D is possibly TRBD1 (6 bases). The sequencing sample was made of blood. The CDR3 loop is CASSLYKTGNTEAFF. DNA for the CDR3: TGTGCCAGCAGCTTGTATAAGACAGGGAACACTGAAGCTTTCTTT.